The entry below gives a single T cell receptor beta chain sequence along with its context. No antigen is known for it. V was pared by 2 bases and J by 5 bases, with 4 bases of the junction left unmatched. The CDR3 sequence is 15 residues long. The germline V gene has CDR1 SGDLS and CDR2 YYNGEE. There were TCR beta CDR3 regions amplified from RNA transcripts. With the HTBI primer set, the TCR CDR3 went through a first round of RT-PCR. TCRdb re-derived calls from the multiplex PCR reads in MiXCR, one entry per CDR3 protein. The table lists under 350,000 distinct CDR3 sequences, around a sixth of them singletons. The record originates from a study of T cells in Graves' hyperthyroidism and ophthalmopathy. Study conclusions and caveats: Most thyroid clonotypes expanded above 0.001 appeared in blood too.

Graves' hyperthyroidism is called stable when ophthalmopathy does not progress within 18 months. Together with thyroid ultrasound, orbital computed tomography, serum thyroxine and TRAb, clinical symptoms were used for diagnoses. This receptor was identified in a woman between 45 and 60 years old with Graves' hyperthyroidism. The chain links TRBV9 to TRBJ2-2; 9 bases fit TRBD1. The sample consisted of blood. CDR3 sequence: CASSVTGTGTGELFF. Written as DNA, the CDR3 is TGTGCCAGCAGCGTTACCGGGACAGGGACCGGGGAGCTGTTTTTT.